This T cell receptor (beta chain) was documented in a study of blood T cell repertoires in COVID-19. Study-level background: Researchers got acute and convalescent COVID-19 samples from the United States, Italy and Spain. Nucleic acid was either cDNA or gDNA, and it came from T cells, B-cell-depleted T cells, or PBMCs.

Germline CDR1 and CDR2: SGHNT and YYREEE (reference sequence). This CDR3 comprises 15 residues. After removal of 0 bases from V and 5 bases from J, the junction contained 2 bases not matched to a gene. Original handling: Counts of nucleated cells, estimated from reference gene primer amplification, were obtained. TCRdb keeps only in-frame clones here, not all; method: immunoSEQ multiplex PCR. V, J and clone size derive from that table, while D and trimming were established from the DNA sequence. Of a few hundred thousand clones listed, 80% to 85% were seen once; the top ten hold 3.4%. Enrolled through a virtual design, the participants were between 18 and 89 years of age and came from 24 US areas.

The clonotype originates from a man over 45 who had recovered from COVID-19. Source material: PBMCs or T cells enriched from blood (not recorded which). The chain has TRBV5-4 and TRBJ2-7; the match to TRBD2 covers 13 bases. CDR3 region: CASSLGGLAGDEQYF. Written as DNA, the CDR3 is TGTGCCAGCAGCTTGGGTGGACTAGCGGGAGACGAGCAGTACTTC.